The 18 T cell receptor beta chains below were found in one sample sequenced in a study of Graves' ophthalmopathy and Graves' hyperthyroidism. The study amplified TCR beta CDR3 regions using RNA transcripts. The first-round RT-PCR employed HTBI primers together with the Qiagen OneStep RT-PCR kit. A multiplex PCR was then performed as the second round. MiXCR, applied by TCRdb to the multiplex PCR reads, yields one record per CDR3 protein. The sample consists of hundreds of thousands of distinct CDR3 sequences, around a fifth of them appearing once. The sequenced sample consisted of peripheral blood. These receptors all stem from a young woman with stable Graves' hyperthyroidism. Some clones in this sample may be carry-over from other donors' samples.

This chain links TRBV28 with TRBJ2-2, with D unresolved. Germline V gene data show CDR1 as MDHEN and CDR2 as SYDVKM. CDR3 size: 15 residues. V was pared by 1 base and J by 4 bases, with 10 bases between. The CDR3 loop is CASSLSKVVTGELFF. The CDR3 DNA is TGTGCCAGCAGTTTATCTAAGGTCGTCACCGGGGAGCTGTTTTTT.

The gene calls are TRBV12-3 or TRBV12-4 and TRBJ2-5; D remains ambiguous. V was clipped by 2 bases and J by 5 bases, with 12 bases between them. This CDR3 contains 14 residues. CDR3 coding DNA: TGTGCCAGCAGTTTAAACAGCCCTGGGGAGACCCAGTACTTC. This sequence encodes CASSLNSPGETQYF.

This clonotype came up many times. This rearrangement joins TRBV12-3 or TRBV12-4 to TRBJ1-5; D uncertain. V lost 0 bases and J 2 bases, leaving 5 bases between the germline ends. The CDR3 contains 14 residues. The CDR3 sequence: CASSLARRNQPQHF. Here the CDR3 DNA reads TGTGCCAGCAGTTTAGCGCGGCGCAATCAGCCCCAGCATTTT.

This clonotype was found many times. This chain links TRBV12-3 or TRBV12-4 with TRBJ1-2; D remains ambiguous. The V end lost 8 bases, the J end lost 3 bases, and 10 bases lay between the germline ends. This CDR3 region has 12 residues. The CDR3 region is CASRTDHYGYTF. In DNA, the CDR3 is TGTGCCAGCCGGACCGATCACTATGGCTACACCTTC.

This clonotype was seen more than once but under ten times. The V call is TRBV6-2 or TRBV6-3, the J call TRBJ2-7; D is perhaps TRBD2 (6 bases). Trimming cost V 4 bases and J 4 bases, with 17 bases left between them. The germline CDR1 and CDR2 sequences are MNHEY and SVGEGT. The CDR3 loop spans 15 amino acids. Here the CDR3 reads CASSSPRLGRYEQYF. CDR3 DNA sequence: TGTGCCAGCAGTTCCCCTCGACTAGGAAGGTACGAGCAGTACTTC.

This clonotype was counted at least ten times. This chain uses TRBV6-5 with TRBJ2-5; 10 bases fit TRBD2. CDR1 is MNHEY, CDR2 SVGAGI, per germline. This CDR3 is 17 amino acids long. V was clipped by 5 bases and J by 5 bases; unmatched bases: 14. The CDR3 loop is CASSPPGASGGGETQYF. In DNA, the CDR3 is TGTGCCAGCAGTCCCCCCGGGGCTAGCGGGGGTGGGGAGACCCAGTACTTC.

As concerns this clonotype: This could be a read error, since a much larger clone is one nucleotide away. The V and J genes are TRBV7-2 and TRBJ1-5; D is ambiguous. Germline V gene data show CDR1 as SGHTA and CDR2 as FQGNSA. The V gene lost 2 bases and the J gene lost 0 bases, with 8 bases spanning the gap. This CDR3 spans 15 amino acids. Here the CDR3 DNA reads TGTGCCAGCAGCTTATTCTCGGTTAGCAATCAGCCCCAGCATTTT. It codes for CASSLFSVSNQPQHF. The full variable domain, completed using reference TRBV7-2 and TRBJ1-5, is GAGVSQSPSNKVTEKGKDVELRCDPISGHTALYWYRQSLGQGLEFLIYFQGNSAPDKSGLPSDRFSAERTGGSVSTLTIQRTQQEDSAVYLCASSLFSVSNQPQHFGDGTRLSIL.

This clonotype was seen more than once but under ten times. This chain links TRBV2 with TRBJ2-5; 7 positions match TRBD2. Germline CDR1 SNHLY, CDR2 FYNNEI. The CDR3 covers 16 residues. The V segment lost 10 bases and the J segment 5 bases; nucleotides outside the gene matches: 19. The CDR3 is CAIPLASGNGKETQYF. CDR3 sequence (DNA): TGTGCCATACCCCTAGCAAGCGGGAATGGAAAGGAGACCCAGTACTTC. The full variable domain, its missing parts supplied by reference TRBV2 and TRBJ2-5, is EPEVTQTPSHQVTQMGQEVILRCVPISNHLYFYWYRQILGQKVEFLVSFYNNEISEKSEIFDDQFSVERPDGSNFTLKIRSTKLEDSAMYFCAIPLASGNGKETQYFGPGTRLLVL.

This clonotype was recorded many times. The chain joins TRBV7-2 to TRBJ1-2; TRBD1 matches at 7 bases. Germline CDR1 and CDR2: SGHTA and FQGNSA. V lost 4 bases to trimming and J lost 1 base; unmatched junction nucleotides: 3. This CDR3 spans 14 amino acids. In DNA, the CDR3 is TGTGCCAGCAGCTGGGACAGACTTAACTATGGCTACACCTTC. Translating gives CASSWDRLNYGYTF.

The chain links TRBV6-1 to TRBJ2-5, with D unresolved. Germline CDR1 and CDR2: MNHNS and SASEGT. The CDR3 has 15 residues. The ends were cut back, 7 bases at V and 5 bases at J, with 20 bases in the middle. Here the CDR3 reads CASTALTRPAETQYF. Here the CDR3 DNA reads TGTGCCAGCACCGCCCTAACCAGACCCGCGGAGACCCAGTACTTC.

V is TRBV6-1 and J is TRBJ2-2; D is perhaps TRBD2 (7 bases). The CDR3 has 17 residues. Trimming took 0 bases from V and 4 from J, leaving 15 bases between them. Per germline, CDR1 MNHNS and CDR2 SASEGT. The CDR3 DNA reads TGTGCCAGCAGTGAAGCTATGGGGGGGCCGAGCACCGGGGAGCTGTTTTTT. Its protein is CASSEAMGGPSTGELFF.

This clonotype was counted at least ten times. The chain is built from TRBV6-5 and TRBJ1-1; D gene uncertain. The length of the CDR3 is 16 residues. The germline CDR1 and CDR2 sequences are MNHEY and SVGAGI. The V end lost 5 bases, the J end lost 10 bases, and 26 bases lay between the germline ends. The CDR3 reads CASSPTNNQHRDGAFF. The CDR3 DNA reads as TGTGCCAGCAGTCCGACGAACAACCAGCATCGCGATGGAGCTTTCTTT.

The table lists this clonotype with many counts. The rearrangement joins TRBV25-1 to TRBJ1-1, with TRBD1 as a possible D gene (5 bases). The CDR3 has 15 residues. The V gene's germline CDR1 is MGHDK and CDR2 SYGVNS. Trimming took 7 bases from V and 1 from J, leaving 16 bases between them. The CDR3, as DNA: TGTGCCAGCACCACGGGGGAACAGAGGAACACTGAAGCTTTCTTT. It translates to CASTTGEQRNTEAFF. Drawing the rest from reference TRBV25-1 and TRBJ1-1, the complete variable domain is EADIYQTPRYLVIGTGKKITLECSQTMGHDKMYWYQQDPGMELHLIHYSYGVNSTEKGDLSSESTVSRIRTEHFPLTLESARPSHTSQYLCASTTGEQRNTEAFFGQGTRLTVV.

This clonotype was seen many times. The chain combines TRBV19 with TRBJ1-1, with 8 bases that match TRBD1. V shed 5 bases and J 1 base; nucleotides not matched to a gene: 15. This CDR3 spans 18 amino acids. Germline CDR1 and CDR2: LNHDA and SQIVND (reference sequence). The CDR3 DNA is TGTGCCAGTAGTGCAAAGACAGGGGCGTCAGATTCGAACACTGAAGCTTTCTTT. Encoded protein: CASSAKTGASDSNTEAFF.

The DNA for the CDR3 is TGTGCCAGCAGTGAGCGGCCGAGTACTGAAGCTTTCTTT. This gives the protein CASSERPSTEAFF. The chain joins TRBV6-4 to TRBJ1-1; D unclear. Germline values: CDR1 MRHNA, CDR2 SNTAGT. The V end lost 3 bases, the J end lost 5 bases, and 10 bases lay between the germline ends. The CDR3 has 13 amino acids.

This clonotype has more than one count but fewer than ten. The rearrangement joins TRBV7-3 to TRBJ2-5; TRBD2 agrees at 7 bases. Germline V lookup: CDR1 SGHTA, CDR2 FQGTGA. The CDR3 consists of 18 residues. The V gene end was trimmed by 5 bases and the J gene end by 1 base; junction bases not matched to a gene: 16. Here the CDR3 DNA reads TGTGCCAGCAGCCCTCGACGAGGACTAGACCCGCTCCAAGAGACCCAGTACTTC. Amino acid sequence: CASSPRRGLDPLQETQYF.

V and J are TRBV10-3 and TRBJ1-2; the D gene is possibly TRBD1 (5 bases). Trimming removed 4 bases from V and 4 bases from J, with 13 bases in between. The germline V gene has CDR1 ENHRY and CDR2 SYGVKD. CDR3 length equals 14 residues. In DNA, the CDR3 is TGTGCCATCAGTGTGGAGGGAGGGGTCTATGGCTACACCTTC. Translating gives CAISVEGGVYGYTF.

This chain uses TRBV4-1 with TRBJ2-7, with 7 bases lining up with TRBD1. Germline V gene lookup returns CDR1 MGHRA and CDR2 YSYEKL. CDR3 length: 18 residues. The ends lost 3 bases at V and 2 bases at J; junction bases unmatched: 16. CDR3 DNA: TGCGCCAGCAGCCAGCCCGGGACAGCCTTACGGGTGGCCTACGAGCAGTACTTC. Amino acid sequence: CASSQPGTALRVAYEQYF.